This T cell receptor (beta chain) was observed in a study of post-analysis software for immune sequencing data. The overall study: In terms of disease course, relapsing-remitting, secondary progressive and progressive-relapsing multiple sclerosis were included.

Each TCR beta cDNA library carried unique molecular identifiers. T cells, about 0.85 to 11 million of them, yielded some 510,000 cDNA molecules. Via MiXCR, TCRdb re-called the PCR reads, giving one row per CDR3 protein. The sample lists 430,000 or so distinct CDR3 sequences, approximately 38% occurring once. Findings and limits, study-wide: Included in a set of several TRBV segments more frequent in patients than controls were TRBV5-6, TRBV5-1 and TRBV20-1. Significantly lower normalized Chao1 diversity was seen in multiple sclerosis patients than in controls.

The CDR3 is 13 amino acids. Germline V gene data show CDR1 as SGHAT and CDR2 as FQNNGV. This clonotype showed up just a few times. Its antigen is unidentified. Input material: blood. This receptor was taken from a girl under 10 years old with multiple sclerosis. V gene TRBV11-2 combines with J gene TRBJ2-1, with TRBD2 matching 8 bases. CDR3 sequence: CATNRGGYNEQFF. CDR3 in DNA: TGTGCTACGAACCGGGGGGGTTACAATGAGCAGTTCTTC. The variable domain in full, completed from reference TRBV11-2 and TRBJ2-1, reads EAGVAQSPRYKIIEKRQSVAFWCNPISGHATLYWYQQILGQGPKLLIQFQNNGVVDDSQLPKDRFSAERLKGVDSTLKIQPAKLEDSAVYLCATNRGGYNEQFFGPGTRLTVL.